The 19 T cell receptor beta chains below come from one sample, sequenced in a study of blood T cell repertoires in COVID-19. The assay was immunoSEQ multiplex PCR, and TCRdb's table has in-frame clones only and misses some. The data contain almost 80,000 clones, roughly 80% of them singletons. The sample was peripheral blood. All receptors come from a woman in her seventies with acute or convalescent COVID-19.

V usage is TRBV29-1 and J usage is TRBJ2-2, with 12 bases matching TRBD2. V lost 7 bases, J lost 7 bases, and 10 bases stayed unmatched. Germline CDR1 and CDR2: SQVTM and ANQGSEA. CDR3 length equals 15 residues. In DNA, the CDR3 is TGCAGCGCGATGACTAGCGGGAGTTTTTTCGGGGAGCTGTTTTTT. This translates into CSAMTSGSFFGELFF.

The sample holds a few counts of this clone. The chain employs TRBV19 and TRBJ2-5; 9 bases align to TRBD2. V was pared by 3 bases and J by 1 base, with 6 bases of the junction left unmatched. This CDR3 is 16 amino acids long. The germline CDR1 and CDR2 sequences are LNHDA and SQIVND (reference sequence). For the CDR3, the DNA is TGTGCCAGTAGTATGCCGAAAGCGGGGGGCCAAGAGACCCAGTACTTC. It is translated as CASSMPKAGGQETQYF.

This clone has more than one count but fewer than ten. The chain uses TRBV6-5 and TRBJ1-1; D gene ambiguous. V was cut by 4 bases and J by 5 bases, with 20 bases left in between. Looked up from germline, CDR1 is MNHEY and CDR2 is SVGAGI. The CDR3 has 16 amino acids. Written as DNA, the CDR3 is TGTGCCAGCAGTTCGAGGGTTCGTTTCCAAGCTACTGAAGCTTTCTTT. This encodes CASSSRVRFQATEAFF.

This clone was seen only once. The CDR3 region has the DNA TGTGCCAGCAGCTTTGGGGGGGAAGAAAAACTGTTTTTT. This codes for CASSFGGEEKLFF. This sequence joins TRBV5-5 and TRBJ1-4, with a weak D call TRBD1 (5 bases). V was pared by 2 bases and J by 8 bases, with 10 bases between. Germline CDR1 SGHKS, CDR2 YYEKEE (reference sequence). The CDR3 spans 13 residues. The variable domain in full, with the rest retrieved from reference TRBV5-5 and TRBJ1-4, is DAGVTQSPTHLIKTRGQQVTLRCSPISGHKSVSWYQQVLGQGPQFIFQYYEKEERGRGNFPDRFSARQFPNYSSELNVNALLLGDSALYLCASSFGGEEKLFFGSGTQLSVL.

DNA for the CDR3: TGTGCCAGCAGCCCCAGTAGTAGCCGCGCAGATACGCAGTATTTT. It translates to CASSPSSSRADTQYF. The gene calls are TRBV7-3 and TRBJ2-3; D unclear. CDR3 size: 15 residues. In germline, CDR1 is SGHTA, CDR2 FQGTGA. Trimming left V 5 bases short and J 4 bases short, with 16 bases between.

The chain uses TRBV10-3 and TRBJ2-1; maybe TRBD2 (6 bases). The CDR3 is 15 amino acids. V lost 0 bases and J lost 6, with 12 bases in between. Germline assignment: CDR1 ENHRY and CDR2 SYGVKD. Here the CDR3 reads CAISESSLAGNEQFF. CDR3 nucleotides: TGTGCCATCAGTGAGTCTTCACTAGCCGGCAATGAGCAGTTCTTC.

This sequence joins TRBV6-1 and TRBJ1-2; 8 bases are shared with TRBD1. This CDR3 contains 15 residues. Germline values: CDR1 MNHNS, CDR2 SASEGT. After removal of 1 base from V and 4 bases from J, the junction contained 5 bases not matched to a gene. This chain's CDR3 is CASSEGTGRLYGYTF. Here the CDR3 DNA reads TGTGCCAGCAGTGAAGGGACAGGGAGGCTCTATGGCTACACCTTC.

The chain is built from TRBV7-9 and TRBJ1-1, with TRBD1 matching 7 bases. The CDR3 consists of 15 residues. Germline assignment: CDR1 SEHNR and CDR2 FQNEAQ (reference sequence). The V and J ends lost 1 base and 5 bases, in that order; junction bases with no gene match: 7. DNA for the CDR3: TGTGCCAGCAGCTTAGATCAGGGGGTGGTTACTGAAGCTTTCTTT. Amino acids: CASSLDQGVVTEAFF.

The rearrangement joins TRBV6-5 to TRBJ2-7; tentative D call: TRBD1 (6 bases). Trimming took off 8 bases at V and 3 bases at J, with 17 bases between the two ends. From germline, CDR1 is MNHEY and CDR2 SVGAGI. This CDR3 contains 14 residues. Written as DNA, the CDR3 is TGTGCCAGCGAGGATAAAGGCAGGGGCTACGAGCAGTACTTC. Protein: CASEDKGRGYEQYF.

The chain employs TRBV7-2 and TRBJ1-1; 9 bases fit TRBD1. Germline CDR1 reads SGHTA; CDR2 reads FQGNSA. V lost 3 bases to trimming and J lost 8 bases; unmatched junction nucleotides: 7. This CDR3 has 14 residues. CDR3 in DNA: TGTGCCAGCAGCTTGTCCCGGGACAGGGTAGAAGCTTTCTTT. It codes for CASSLSRDRVEAFF.

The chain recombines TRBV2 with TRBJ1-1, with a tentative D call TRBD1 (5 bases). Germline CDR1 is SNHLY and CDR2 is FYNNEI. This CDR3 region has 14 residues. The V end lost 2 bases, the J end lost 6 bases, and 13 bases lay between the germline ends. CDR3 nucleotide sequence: TGTGCCAGCAGTGAATCTATATGGGGCTCTGAAGCTTTCTTT. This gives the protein CASSESIWGSEAFF.

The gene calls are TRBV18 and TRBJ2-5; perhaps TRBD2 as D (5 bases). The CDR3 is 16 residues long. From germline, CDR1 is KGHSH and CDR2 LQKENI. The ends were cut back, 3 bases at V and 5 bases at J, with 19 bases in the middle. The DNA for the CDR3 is TGTGCCAGCTCACCCCCGGCACGAGGGAGTCAGGAGACCCAGTACTTC. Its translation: CASSPPARGSQETQYF.

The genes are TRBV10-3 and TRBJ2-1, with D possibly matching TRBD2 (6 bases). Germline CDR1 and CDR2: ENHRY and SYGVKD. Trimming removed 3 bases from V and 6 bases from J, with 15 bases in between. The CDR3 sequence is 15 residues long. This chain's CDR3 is CAISDLHGSSNEQFF. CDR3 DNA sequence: TGTGCCATCAGTGACCTCCACGGGAGTTCCAATGAGCAGTTCTTC.

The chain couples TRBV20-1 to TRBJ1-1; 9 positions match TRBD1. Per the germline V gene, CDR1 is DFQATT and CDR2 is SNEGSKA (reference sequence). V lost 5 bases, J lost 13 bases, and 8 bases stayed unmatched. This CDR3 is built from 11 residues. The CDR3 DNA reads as TGCAGTGCTTGGACAGGGGCGGTTCGTTTCTTT. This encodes CSAWTGAVRFF.

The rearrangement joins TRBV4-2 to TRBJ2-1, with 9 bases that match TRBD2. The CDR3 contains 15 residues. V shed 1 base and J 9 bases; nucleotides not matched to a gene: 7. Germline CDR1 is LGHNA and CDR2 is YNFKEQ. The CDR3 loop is CASSQGRSGRSEQFF. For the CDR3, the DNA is TGTGCCAGCAGCCAAGGACGTAGCGGGAGATCTGAGCAGTTCTTC.

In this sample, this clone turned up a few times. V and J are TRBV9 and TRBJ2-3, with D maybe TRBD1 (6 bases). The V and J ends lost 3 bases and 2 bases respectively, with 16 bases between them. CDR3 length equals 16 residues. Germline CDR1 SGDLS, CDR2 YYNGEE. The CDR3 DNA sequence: TGTGCCAGCAGCGGAGGGGGTTATATCCCCACAGATACGCAGTATTTT. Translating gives CASSGGGYIPTDTQYF.

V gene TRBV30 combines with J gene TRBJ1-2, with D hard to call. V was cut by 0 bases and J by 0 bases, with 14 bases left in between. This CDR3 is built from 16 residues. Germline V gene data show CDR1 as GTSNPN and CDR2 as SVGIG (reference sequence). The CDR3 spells CAWSVPSGRANYGYTF. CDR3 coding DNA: TGTGCCTGGAGTGTTCCGTCGGGAAGAGCTAACTATGGCTACACCTTC.

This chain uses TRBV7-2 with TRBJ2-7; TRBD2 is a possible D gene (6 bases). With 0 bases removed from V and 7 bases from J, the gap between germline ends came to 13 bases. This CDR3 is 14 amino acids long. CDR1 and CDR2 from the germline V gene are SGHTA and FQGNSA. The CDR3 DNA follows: TGTGCCAGCAGCTTAGCGGAGGGGCGTTTTGAGCAGTACTTC. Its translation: CASSLAEGRFEQYF.

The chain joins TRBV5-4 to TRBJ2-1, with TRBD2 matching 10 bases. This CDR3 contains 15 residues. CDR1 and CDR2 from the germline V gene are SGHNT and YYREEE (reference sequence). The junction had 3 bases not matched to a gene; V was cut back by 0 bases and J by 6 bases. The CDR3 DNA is TGTGCCAGCAGCTTGGGTCTAGCGGGAGCCAATGAGCAGTTCTTC. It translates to CASSLGLAGANEQFF.